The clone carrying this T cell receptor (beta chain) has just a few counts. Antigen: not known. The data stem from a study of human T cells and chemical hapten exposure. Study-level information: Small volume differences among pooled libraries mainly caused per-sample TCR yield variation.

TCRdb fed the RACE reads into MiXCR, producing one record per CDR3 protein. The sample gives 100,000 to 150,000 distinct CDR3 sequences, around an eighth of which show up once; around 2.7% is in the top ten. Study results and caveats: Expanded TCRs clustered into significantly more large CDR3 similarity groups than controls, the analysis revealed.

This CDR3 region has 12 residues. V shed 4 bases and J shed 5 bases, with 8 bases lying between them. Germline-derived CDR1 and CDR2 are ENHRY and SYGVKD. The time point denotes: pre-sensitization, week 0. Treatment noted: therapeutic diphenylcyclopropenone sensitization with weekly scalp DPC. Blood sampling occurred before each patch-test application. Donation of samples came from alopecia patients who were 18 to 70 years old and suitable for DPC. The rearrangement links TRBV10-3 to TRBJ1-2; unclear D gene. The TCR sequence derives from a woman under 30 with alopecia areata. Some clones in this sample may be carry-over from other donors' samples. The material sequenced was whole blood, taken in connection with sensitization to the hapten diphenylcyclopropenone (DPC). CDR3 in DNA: TGTGCCATCAGTGGAGGCCGGTATGGCTACACCTTC. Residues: CAISGGRYGYTF.